This TCR beta chain was obtained from a study of a mutant IDH1 vaccine in newly diagnosed glioma. Germline V lookup: CDR1 SGHRS, CDR2 YFSETQ. The CDR3 is 14 amino acids. V gave up 0 bases and J gave up 2 bases; unmatched junction bases: 1. To note about this clone: The target antigen is unknown.

Time point specified: week 11, during vaccination. A 20-mer mutant IDH1 peptide at 300 ug was injected subcutaneously with topical imiquimod. Generated by immunoSEQ multiplex PCR, the TCRdb table keeps only in-frame clones and is missing some. The sample has 120,000 or so clones; about 82% are singletons. Specimen: PBMCs, collected from a glioma patient whose treatment included an IDH1 peptide vaccine. The receptor comes from a man aged 40-49 years with glioma. The chain employs TRBV5-1 and TRBJ2-5; TRBD2 matches at 7 bases. Here the CDR3 reads CASSLGEGQETQYF. In DNA form, the CDR3 reads TGCGCCAGCAGCTTGGGGGAGGGTCAAGAGACCCAGTACTTC.